Listed below are T cell receptor beta chains from one sample, sequenced in a study of CD8+ T cells in alopecia areata. Sequencing used immunoSEQ multiplex PCR; TCRdb keeps in-frame clones, though not all of them. The repertoire includes 150,000 to 200,000 clones, around 71% of them detected once, and 0.91% sits in the top ten. The sequenced sample was CD4+ T cells sorted from blood, obtained at week 4, from a patient treated with tofacitinib. The receptors shown here come from a human donor with alopecia areata. Each CDR3 is given with its conserved first and last residue. A D gene is named only where the DNA matches it firmly. A row's size may be missing; if present it is once, few, many or a size class.

J	V	D	size	CDR3	DNA
TRBJ1-2	TRBV2	-	once	CARDGADSNYGYTF	TGTGCCAGGGATGGGGCAGACTCTAACTATGGCTACACCTTC
TRBJ1-1	TRBV2	-	once	CASALNGGYTEAFF	TGTGCCAGCGCTCTCAATGGGGGATACACTGAAGCTTTCTTT
TRBJ2-3	TRBV5-1	TRBD2	-	CASSFSGVGDTQYF	TGCGCCAGCAGCTTTAGCGGGGTGGGAGATACGCAGTATTTT
TRBJ2-7	TRBV5-1	TRBD2	-	CASSLGTSSEQYF	TGCGCCAGCAGCTTAGGGACTAGTTCCGAGCAGTACTTC
TRBJ1-2	TRBV30	TRBD1	-	CAWSVRSQGGGYTF	TGTGCCTGGAGTGTACGAAGTCAGGGGGGTGGCTACACCTTC
TRBJ1-2	TRBV29-1	-	few	CSVVRGIDGYTF	TGCAGCGTTGTCAGGGGAATTGATGGCTACACCTTC
TRBJ2-3	TRBV5-1	TRBD2	-	CASSSRLATDTQYF	TGCGCCAGCAGCTCCCGACTAGCTACAGATACGCAGTATTTT
TRBJ1-1	TRBV29-1	-	-	CSVEDRGMAEAFF	TGCAGCGTTGAAGATAGGGGGATGGCTGAAGCTTTCTTT
TRBJ2-4	TRBV9	-	once	CASSVGTAAKNIQYF	TGTGCCAGCAGCGTAGGGACCGCAGCCAAAAACATTCAGTACTTC
TRBJ1-4	TRBV7-2	-	-	CASSRGRIEKLFF	TGTGCCAGCAGCCGGGGGAGGATTGAAAAACTGTTTTTT
TRBJ1-2	TRBV28	-	few	CASKGRYGYTF	TGTGCCAGCAAGGGGAGGTATGGCTACACCTTC
TRBJ1-3	TRBV30	TRBD1	-	CAWRGTGVGNTIYF	TGTGCCTGGAGGGGGACAGGGGTAGGAAACACCATATATTTT